Listed below are T cell receptor beta chains from one sample, sequenced in a study of cytomegalovirus exposure and HLA in healthy donors. Sequencing was performed with immunoSEQ multiplex PCR; in TCRdb, only in-frame clones are kept and a portion is missing. Among around 100,000 clones, around three quarters were seen once, and the ten largest hold about 4.9%. Sequenced: PBMCs. These receptors all stem from a man aged 25 to 40 in good health and CMV-seropositive. CDR3s include the opening cysteine and the closing phenylalanine or tryptophan. The D gene is left open where the match is weak. Clone size appears in some rows only: once, few, many, or a class for an expanded clone.

abundance: .
j_gene: TRBJ2-1
v_gene: TRBV5-1
d_gene: .
CDR3aa: CASSSQGGSNEQFF
CDR3nt: TGCGCCAGCAGCTCTCAAGGGGGATCCAATGAGCAGTTCTTC

abundance: .
j_gene: TRBJ2-5
v_gene: TRBV25-1
d_gene: TRBD1
CDR3aa: CASSEYGQGVRIEETQYF
CDR3nt: TGTGCCAGCAGTGAATACGGACAGGGGGTTCGTATCGAGGAGACCCAGTACTTC

abundance: .
j_gene: TRBJ1-1
v_gene: TRBV28
d_gene: .
CDR3aa: CATRQRTNTEAFF
CDR3nt: TGTGCCACCCGACAGCGAACGAACACTGAAGCTTTCTTT

abundance: .
j_gene: TRBJ2-5
v_gene: TRBV15
d_gene: TRBD2
CDR3aa: CATSRATSGQETQYF
CDR3nt: TGTGCCACCAGCAGAGCGACTAGCGGGCAAGAGACCCAGTACTTC

abundance: many
j_gene: TRBJ1-2
v_gene: TRBV7-9
d_gene: .
CDR3aa: CASSSGTGTYGYTF
CDR3nt: TGTGCCAGCAGCTCAGGAACAGGGACCTATGGCTACACCTTC

abundance: .
j_gene: TRBJ2-1
v_gene: TRBV9
d_gene: TRBD1
CDR3aa: CASSERTGTGGYNEQFF
CDR3nt: TGTGCCAGCAGCGAAAGGACCGGGACAGGGGGCTACAATGAGCAGTTCTTC

abundance: .
j_gene: TRBJ2-3
v_gene: TRBV7-6
d_gene: .
CDR3aa: CASSLEGTFTQYF
CDR3nt: TGTGCCAGCAGCTTAGAAGGGACTTTTACGCAGTATTTT

abundance: once
j_gene: TRBJ1-1
v_gene: TRBV30
d_gene: .
CDR3aa: CAWSPGFPSEAFF
CDR3nt: TGTGCCTGGAGCCCAGGGTTTCCGTCTGAAGCTTTCTTT

abundance: .
j_gene: TRBJ1-2
v_gene: TRBV2
d_gene: TRBD1
CDR3aa: CASRVTGGKTNYGYTF
CDR3nt: TGTGCCAGCAGGGTGACAGGGGGGAAAACTAACTATGGCTACACCTTC

abundance: .
j_gene: TRBJ1-5
v_gene: TRBV7-2
d_gene: .
CDR3aa: CASSPGLSNQPQHF
CDR3nt: TGTGCCAGCAGCCCGGGACTGAGCAATCAGCCCCAGCATTTT

abundance: .
j_gene: TRBJ1-1
v_gene: TRBV16
d_gene: .
CDR3aa: CASSPHLLLNTEAFF
CDR3nt: TGTGCCAGCAGCCCCCACCTCCTATTGAACACTGAAGCTTTCTTT

abundance: .
j_gene: TRBJ2-7
v_gene: TRBV6-6
d_gene: .
CDR3aa: CASSYSIGAYEQYF
CDR3nt: TGTGCCAGCAGTTACTCGATCGGGGCCTACGAGCAGTACTTC